These 24 T cell receptor beta chains were all obtained from the same sample, sequenced in a study of blood T cell repertoires in COVID-19. Measured with immunoSEQ multiplex PCR; TCRdb has only the in-frame clones, and not every one. The repertoire consists of about 280,000 clones, with 88% occurring once and the leading ten covering 0.75% to 1%. What was sequenced was PBMCs or T cells enriched from blood (not recorded which). Receptor source: a woman aged 30 to 39 who had recovered from COVID-19.

This chain joins TRBV18 and TRBJ2-7, with TRBD2 matching 8 bases. Trimming removed 2 bases from V and 2 bases from J; junction bases left unmatched: 5. CDR1 is KGHSH and CDR2 is LQKENI in the germline V gene. CDR3 length equals 15 residues. Written as DNA, the CDR3 is TGTGCCAGCTCACCAAGGCGGGGGGCCACCTACGAGCAGTACTTC. Amino acids: CASSPRRGATYEQYF. Supplemented by reference TRBV18 and TRBJ2-7, the full variable domain reads NAGVMQNPRHLVRRRGQEARLRCSPMKGHSHVYWYRQLPEEGLKFMVYLQKENIIDESGMPKERFSAEFPKEGPSILRIQQVVRGDSAAYFCASSPRRGATYEQYFGPGTRLTVT.

The chain links TRBV4-1 to TRBJ2-2; 7 bases map to TRBD1. The ends lost 4 bases at V and 3 bases at J; junction bases unmatched: 5. Germline V gene sequence: CDR1 MGHRA, CDR2 YSYEKL. The length of the CDR3 is 15 residues. CDR3 sequence reads: CASSPTGQHTGELFF. CDR3 sequence (DNA): TGCGCCAGCAGCCCGACGGGACAGCACACCGGGGAGCTGTTTTTT.

The genes are TRBV3-1 (or the pseudogene TRBV3-2) and TRBJ2-3; TRBD2 is a possible D gene (5 bases). V was pared by 4 bases and J by 1 base, with 18 bases between. The germline V gene has CDR1 LGHDT and CDR2 YNNKEL (reference sequence). The CDR3 extends over 17 amino acids. CDR3 sequence reads: CASSRKGGSSGTDTQYF. CDR3 coding DNA: TGTGCCAGCAGCCGGAAAGGTGGGAGTAGCGGCACAGATACGCAGTATTTT.

V and J are TRBV11-3 and TRBJ2-2; TRBD2 matches at 7 bases. J lost 1 base, V lost 3 bases, and 2 bases had no gene match. The CDR3 extends over 15 amino acids. Per the germline V gene, CDR1 is SGHNT and CDR2 is YENEEA. The CDR3 DNA follows: TGTGCCAGCAGCTTGAGCGGGGTGAACACCGGGGAGCTGTTTTTT. Translation: CASSLSGVNTGELFF.

The V call is TRBV28, the J call TRBJ1-5; a possible D gene is TRBD1 (5 bases). The CDR3 spans 10 residues. The V gene lost 11 bases and the J gene lost 4 bases, with 6 bases spanning the gap. Germline CDR1 and CDR2: MDHEN and SYDVKM. CDR3 amino acids: CAGGNQPQHF. Written as DNA, the CDR3 is TGTGCCGGGGGGAATCAGCCCCAGCATTTT.

The J gene is TRBJ2-7, the V gene TRBV4-1; tentatively, D is TRBD2 (5 bases). The V end lost 0 bases, the J end lost 6 bases, and 18 bases lay between the germline ends. The CDR3 loop spans 16 amino acids. CDR1 is MGHRA, CDR2 YSYEKL, per germline. The CDR3 DNA follows: TGCGCCAGCAGCCAAGAAGTAAGGTCTAGCCTCTCCGAGCAGTACTTC. It yields the protein CASSQEVRSSLSEQYF.

The count of this clone is one. The chain carries TRBV5-4 and TRBJ2-7, with 10 positions matching TRBD1. There are 15 residues in the CDR3. Germline loops: CDR1 SGHNT, CDR2 YYREEE (reference sequence). The V and J ends lost 3 bases and 1 base, in that order; junction bases with no gene match: 4. CDR3 DNA: TGTGCCAGCAGCTCCGGGACAGGGGCTTCCTACGAGCAGTACTTC. Translation: CASSSGTGASYEQYF.

V usage is TRBV12-3 or TRBV12-4 and J usage is TRBJ1-1, with a tentative D call TRBD1 (6 bases). The CDR3 spans 11 residues. V lost 6 bases and J 10 bases, leaving 12 bases between the germline ends. CDR3 sequence: CASRLTGGAFF. The CDR3 DNA is TGTGCCAGCAGGTTGACAGGCGGAGCTTTCTTT.

The chain uses TRBV4-3 and TRBJ1-2, with no clear D. The CDR3 totals 16 residues. V shed 0 bases and J shed 4 bases, with 15 bases lying between them. CDR1 and CDR2 (germline): LGHNA, YSLEER. The CDR3 DNA reads TGCGCCAGCAGCCAAGATTTACGGACTTACCCCTATGGCTACACCTTC. It translates to CASSQDLRTYPYGYTF.

The V call is TRBV6-1, the J call TRBJ2-5, with TRBD2 identical over 9 bases. Trimming at V came to 2 bases and at J to 0 bases, leaving 4 bases not matched to a gene. The germline CDR1 and CDR2 sequences are MNHNS and SASEGT. The CDR3 has 16 amino acids. The chain's CDR3 is CASSEWGGGDQETQYF. The CDR3 DNA reads TGTGCCAGCAGTGAATGGGGCGGGGGGGACCAAGAGACCCAGTACTTC.

CDR3 sequence reads: CASSFSGRLGYEQYF. In nucleotides, the CDR3 is TGTGCCAGCAGCTTTAGTGGGAGGTTAGGCTACGAGCAGTACTTC. The J gene is TRBJ2-7, the V gene TRBV5-4; D may be TRBD2 (6 bases). CDR1 and CDR2 from the germline V gene are SGHNT and YYREEE (reference sequence). There are 15 residues in the CDR3. V was shortened by 2 bases and J by 3 bases, with 15 bases between the two germline ends. Using reference TRBV5-4 and TRBJ2-7 for the parts outside the CDR3, the full variable domain is ETGVTQSPTHLIKTRGQQVTLRCSSQSGHNTVSWYQQALGQGPQFIFQYYREEENGRGNFPPRFSGLQFPNYSSELNVNALELDDSALYLCASSFSGRLGYEQYFGPGTRLTVT.

V usage is TRBV15 and J usage is TRBJ2-6; TRBD1 matches 9 bases. The germline gives CDR1 LNHNV, CDR2 YYDKDF (reference sequence). CDR3 size: 15 residues. V lost 6 bases to trimming and J lost 3 bases; unmatched junction nucleotides: 3. This CDR3 is CATRNRGLGANVLTF. CDR3 coding DNA: TGTGCCACCAGGAACAGGGGGCTTGGGGCCAACGTCCTGACTTTC.

A single count supports this clone. CDR3 loop: CASRSDGYTF. The DNA of the CDR3 is TGTGCCAGCCGTTCAGATGGCTACACCTTC. The genes are TRBV28 and TRBJ1-2, with D unclear. V lost 8 bases and J lost 6, with 7 bases in between. This CDR3 has 10 residues. In germline, CDR1 is MDHEN, CDR2 SYDVKM.

In this sample, this clone turned up once. The chain combines TRBV12-3 or TRBV12-4 with TRBJ2-1; 16 nucleotides match TRBD2. This CDR3 has 11 residues. Here the CDR3 reads CGGLAGGRLFF. The CDR3 coding sequence is TGTGGGGGACTAGCGGGAGGGAGACTGTTCTTC.

The CDR3 nucleotides read TGTGCCACCGGACAGCCAAATCAGCCCCAGCATTTT. Protein: CATGQPNQPQHF. This chain uses TRBV15 with TRBJ1-5; weak D call: TRBD1 (6 bases). Germline V CDR1 and CDR2: LNHNV, YYDKDF (reference sequence). V was trimmed by 8 bases and J by 4 bases, leaving 9 bases between them. CDR3 length equals 12 residues.

This chain links TRBV5-1 with TRBJ2-7; 9 bases line up with TRBD1. The CDR3 has 15 residues. Germline CDR1 SGHRS, CDR2 YFSETQ. The J segment lost 7 bases and the V segment lost 0 bases, leaving 8 bases of the junction unmatched. CDR3 sequence (DNA): TGCGCCAGCAGCTTGGATGGGACAGGGACCTGGGAGCAGTACTTC. Residues: CASSLDGTGTWEQYF.

The genes are TRBV27 and TRBJ2-2; D unclear. Germline lookup yields CDR1 MNHEY and CDR2 SMNVEV (reference sequence). The ends were cut back, 2 bases at V and 4 bases at J, with 8 bases in the middle. The length of the CDR3 is 14 residues. The CDR3 DNA reads as TGTGCCAGCAGTTTACAGGTTGGCACCGGGGAGCTGTTTTTT. Its protein is CASSLQVGTGELFF.

The sample holds one count of this clone. V and J are TRBV24-1 and TRBJ2-1, with TRBD1 as a possible D gene (6 bases). V dropped 1 base and J dropped 4 bases, with 7 bases sitting between them. Germline CDR1 is KGHDR and CDR2 is SFDVKD. The length of the CDR3 is 14 residues. CDR3 in amino acids: CATSDLQGYNEQFF. The CDR3 DNA is TGTGCCACCAGTGATTTACAGGGTTACAATGAGCAGTTCTTC.

The CDR3: CATSDTSGIRAPYNEQFF. CDR3 nucleotide sequence: TGTGCCACCAGTGATACTAGCGGGATTAGGGCCCCCTACAATGAGCAGTTCTTC. The chain combines TRBV24-1 with TRBJ2-1; TRBD2 agrees at 10 bases. Germline lookup yields CDR1 KGHDR and CDR2 SFDVKD. The CDR3 consists of 18 residues. The trim removed 3 bases at V and 2 bases at J, leaving 9 bases unmatched.

The chain joins TRBV11-2 to TRBJ2-5; D remains unclear. The V end lost 5 bases, the J end lost 4 bases, and 14 bases lay between the germline ends. The germline V gene encodes CDR1 SGHAT and CDR2 FQNNGV. The CDR3 is 14 amino acids. As DNA, the CDR3 is TGTGCCAGCAGCCCTTCCCAGATATCAGAGACCCAGTACTTC. This translates into CASSPSQISETQYF.

The CDR3 bases are TGTGCCAGCAAGGTGGGGCAGGGGGCGCGAAAAGCTTTCTTT. It is translated as CASKVGQGARKAFF. The rearrangement uses TRBV28 and TRBJ1-1, with 8 bases aligning to TRBD1. From germline, CDR1 is MDHEN and CDR2 SYDVKM. The V segment lost 7 bases and the J segment 9 bases; nucleotides outside the gene matches: 13. The CDR3 is 14 residues long. Variable domain in full (rest from reference TRBV28 and TRBJ1-1): DVKVTQSSRYLVKRTGEKVFLECVQDMDHENMFWYRQDPGLGLRLIYFSYDVKMKEKGDIPEGYSVSREKKERFSLILESASTNQTSMYLCASKVGQGARKAFFGQGTRLTVV.

The V call is TRBV19, the J call TRBJ1-5, with 12 bases that match TRBD1. CDR1 and CDR2 (germline): LNHDA, SQIVND (reference sequence). V was pared by 4 bases and J by 1 base, with 11 bases of the junction left unmatched. This CDR3 contains 19 residues. The DNA of the CDR3 is TGTGCCAGTAGTACTCCCGGGACAGGGGGCTTTGAGAGCAATCAGCCCCAGCATTTT. It specifies CASSTPGTGGFESNQPQHF.

This chain connects TRBV7-8 to TRBJ2-7; the D gene is possibly TRBD1 (6 bases). Trimming removed 9 bases at V and 3 bases at J, with 18 bases between. CDR1 SGHVS and CDR2 FQNEAQ come from the germline V gene. CDR3 length equals 14 residues. This CDR3 reads CASKSRRDIYEQYF. DNA of the CDR3: TGTGCCAGTAAATCCCGTAGGGACATCTACGAGCAGTACTTC.

The CDR3, as DNA: TGTGCCAGCAGGGCAGGGGTGAATCAGCCCCAGCATTTT. Protein product: CASRAGVNQPQHF. V usage is TRBV2 and J usage is TRBJ1-5, with D tentatively TRBD1 (6 bases). The length of the CDR3 is 13 residues. Germline values: CDR1 SNHLY, CDR2 FYNNEI. Between the trimmed V and J ends, which lost 6 bases and 4 bases, there was a span of 10 bases.